A single sample is the source of the 19 T cell receptor beta chains below, sequenced in a study of shared clonotypes between healthy human individuals. Cells designated naive CD8 were CD45RO-negative and were positively selected for CCR7, with terminally differentiated effector memory CD45RA+ cells excluded. Method: immunoSEQ multiplex PCR; TCRdb's copy keeps in-frame clones and lacks some. Here the sample spans roughly 2.1 million clones, about 93% being singletons. Source material: naive CD8+ T cells from PBMCs. The receptors were gathered from a young man in good health. Some clones in this sample may be carry-over from other donors' samples.

The genes are TRBV5-1 and TRBJ2-6; TRBD2 is a possible D gene (5 bases). The CDR3 consists of 18 residues. V was pared by 4 bases and J by 0 bases, with 17 bases between. Germline values: CDR1 SGHRS, CDR2 YFSETQ. CDR3 protein: CASSPSGAGVSGANVLTF. The CDR3 DNA reads TGCGCCAGCAGCCCGTCAGGTGCGGGCGTCTCTGGGGCCAACGTCCTGACTTTC.

J is TRBJ2-1 and V is TRBV7-9; 11 nucleotides agree with TRBD2. V shed 2 bases and J 8 bases; nucleotides not matched to a gene: 8. In germline, CDR1 is SEHNR, CDR2 FQNEAQ (reference sequence). There are 16 residues in the CDR3. CDR3 sequence (DNA): TGTGCCAGCAGCTTAAATTTACTAGCGGGAGAAGATGAGCAGTTCTTC. This sequence encodes CASSLNLLAGEDEQFF.

J is TRBJ2-4 and V is TRBV28, with 8 positions matching TRBD2. Losses at the gene ends were 10 bases for V and 4 bases for J; bases not matched to a gene: 9. The CDR3 length is 14 residues. Looked up from germline, CDR1 is MDHEN and CDR2 is SYDVKM. The CDR3 coding sequence is TGTGCCAACTCCCCCGGGACTAGTAAAAACATTCAGTACTTC. Translating it yields CANSPGTSKNIQYF.

V gene TRBV6-5 combines with J gene TRBJ2-7; D unclear. V shed 6 bases and J shed 7 bases, with 19 bases lying between them. Looked up from germline, CDR1 is MNHEY and CDR2 is SVGAGI. CDR3 length: 14 residues. For the CDR3, the DNA is TGTGCCAGCAGCCTCTTGGGCCCGCCTGGGGAGCAGTACTTC. It is translated as CASSLLGPPGEQYF.

V is TRBV9 and J is TRBJ2-1; tentatively, D is TRBD1 or TRBD2 (5 bases each). The germline V gene has CDR1 SGDLS and CDR2 YYNGEE. Trimming took 3 bases from V and 6 from J, leaving 16 bases between them. This CDR3 is 15 amino acids long. CDR3 nucleotide sequence: TGTGCCAGCAGCGCCAACCCCCGGGACGGCAATGAGCAGTTCTTC. The encoded protein is CASSANPRDGNEQFF.

The chain couples TRBV5-4 to TRBJ2-2; no firm D call. Germline V CDR1 and CDR2: SGHNT, YYREEE (reference sequence). V was cut by 5 bases and J by 0 bases, with 8 bases left in between. CDR3 length: 14 residues. CDR3 region: CASSLTPNTGELFF. CDR3 nucleotides: TGTGCCAGCAGTCTGACACCGAACACCGGGGAGCTGTTTTTT.

The chain couples TRBV6-6 to TRBJ1-2; possible D gene TRBD1, 6 bases. With 6 bases removed from V and 6 bases from J, the gap between germline ends came to 17 bases. Germline CDR1 is MNHNY and CDR2 is SVGAGI (reference sequence). The CDR3 has 14 amino acids. CDR3 nucleotides: TGTGCCAGCAGCCCAAGGGGGGTATGGGATGGCTACACCTTC. Translation: CASSPRGVWDGYTF.

The V gene is TRBV2, the J gene TRBJ1-3, with D perhaps matching TRBD1 (5 bases). This CDR3 region has 17 residues. V shed 5 bases and J shed 0 bases, with 17 bases lying between them. Germline V gene sequence: CDR1 SNHLY, CDR2 FYNNEI. The CDR3 DNA sequence: TGTGCCAGCAGTCCCCCCGGGGCCTTACACTCTGGAAACACCATATATTTT. Translation: CASSPPGALHSGNTIYF.

This clone was detected only once. The chain combines TRBV9 with TRBJ1-5; D is uncertain. Trimming shortened V by 2 bases and J by 3 bases, and 9 bases separated the two germline ends. Germline values: CDR1 SGDLS, CDR2 YYNGEE. The CDR3 contains 14 residues. CDR3 sequence reads: CASSVGSTNQPQHF. For the CDR3, the DNA is TGTGCCAGCAGCGTCGGGTCGACCAATCAGCCCCAGCATTTT.

Of note for this clone: The same CDR3 also results from other DNA sequences found in this sample. This chain joins TRBV5-6 and TRBJ2-1, with no clear D. V was pared by 0 bases and J by 5 bases, with 0 bases between. This CDR3 has 11 residues. The germline V gene encodes CDR1 SGHDT and CDR2 YYEEEE. The CDR3: CASSLDNEQFF. The CDR3 DNA follows: TGTGCCAGCAGCTTGGACAATGAGCAGTTCTTC.

This chain uses TRBV9 with TRBJ1-4; weak D call: TRBD1 (5 bases). V was pared by 4 bases and J by 7 bases, with 14 bases between. The CDR3 has 14 amino acids. Germline CDR1 SGDLS, CDR2 YYNGEE. In DNA form, the CDR3 reads TGTGCCAGCAGCCACGGGGGGGTTAGTGAAAAACTGTTTTTT. Translating gives CASSHGGVSEKLFF.

V and J are TRBV11-2 and TRBJ2-7; D uncertain. Germline V gene data show CDR1 as SGHAT and CDR2 as FQNNGV. V shed 5 bases and J shed 3 bases, with 11 bases lying between them. The CDR3 totals 13 residues. As DNA, the CDR3 is TGTGCCAGCAGCCCTGACCTCGTCTACGAGCAGTACTTC. Protein: CASSPDLVYEQYF.

The chain recombines TRBV27 with TRBJ2-7; D is possibly TRBD2 (6 bases). The CDR3 extends over 15 amino acids. In germline, CDR1 is MNHEY, CDR2 SMNVEV (reference sequence). V lost 8 bases, J lost 5 bases, and 22 bases lay in between. CDR3 sequence reads: CASETHPGLPDEQYF. The CDR3 nucleotides read TGTGCCAGCGAAACTCACCCGGGACTCCCGGACGAGCAGTACTTC.

Note on this clone: Additional DNA sequences in this sample encode the identical CDR3. The gene calls are TRBV9 and TRBJ2-7, with D possibly TRBD2 on 5 matching bases. This CDR3 spans 14 amino acids. The V and J ends lost 0 bases and 0 bases respectively, with 7 bases between them. Germline V lookup: CDR1 SGDLS, CDR2 YYNGEE. The CDR3 protein is CASSVGSGSYEQYF. CDR3 sequence (DNA): TGTGCCAGCAGCGTAGGAAGCGGCTCCTACGAGCAGTACTTC.

This clone was recorded only once. Different DNA sequences within this sample yield the same CDR3. The V call is TRBV28, the J call TRBJ1-5, with D unclear. Trimming took 3 bases from V and 1 from J, leaving 7 bases between them. CDR1 is MDHEN, CDR2 SYDVKM, per germline. The CDR3 loop spans 14 amino acids. The CDR3 bases are TGTGCCAGCAGTTTCCCCGGGAGCAATCAGCCCCAGCATTTT. Its translation is CASSFPGSNQPQHF.

The chain uses TRBV11-2 and TRBJ1-1; D is undetermined. Deletions cut 3 bases from V and 1 base from J, with 15 bases between. There are 16 residues in the CDR3. Germline CDR1 SGHAT, CDR2 FQNNGV. CDR3 residues: CASSFYSPLSNTEAFF. The CDR3 nucleotides are TGTGCCAGCAGCTTTTACTCCCCCCTGTCGAACACTGAAGCTTTCTTT.

The chain recombines TRBV9 with TRBJ1-1, with D perhaps matching TRBD1 (6 bases). Germline lookup yields CDR1 SGDLS and CDR2 YYNGEE. The CDR3 length is 15 residues. With 3 bases removed from V and 1 base from J, the gap between germline ends came to 13 bases. The CDR3 region has the DNA TGTGCCAGCAGCGGAGACAGGAGACGGAACACTGAAGCTTTCTTT. Its translation: CASSGDRRRNTEAFF.

V and J are TRBV27 and TRBJ2-7; no reliable D call. Per germline, CDR1 MNHEY and CDR2 SMNVEV (reference sequence). This CDR3 spans 11 amino acids. Trimming removed 7 bases from V and 5 bases from J, with 9 bases in between. The DNA for the CDR3 is TGTGCCAGCACCGTAGGCAACGAGCAGTACTTC. Translating gives CASTVGNEQYF.

The rearrangement joins TRBV2 to TRBJ1-5, with D tentatively TRBD1 (6 bases). V dropped 0 bases and J dropped 7 bases, with 19 bases sitting between them. CDR3 length: 17 residues. CDR1 SNHLY and CDR2 FYNNEI come from the germline V gene. Here the CDR3 DNA reads TGTGCCAGCAGTGAAGCGCCCCCAGGGGTTGTTGGGCAGCCCCAGCATTTT. Translated: CASSEAPPGVVGQPQHF.